The T cell receptor (beta chain) under discussion was sequenced for a study of T cells after yellow fever vaccination. From the 5' RACE reads, TCRdb called clonotypes with MiXCR, one entry per CDR3 protein. The data contain 300,000 to 350,000 distinct CDR3 sequences, 3% to 4.5% of them singletons. Germline V gene data show CDR1 as MNHNY and CDR2 as SVGAGI (reference sequence). The CDR3 has 14 amino acids. V lost 6 bases and J lost 10; bases outside the gene matches: 6. The origin of this receptor is a man in his late teens or twenties who received the YFV17D yellow fever vaccine. The specimen comprised PBMCs, sampled 5 days after the yellow fever booster vaccination. The gene calls are TRBV6-6 and TRBJ1-6; 10 positions match TRBD1. The CDR3 spells CASRGDRGNSPLHF. The CDR3 bases are TGTGCCAGCAGGGGGGACAGGGGAAACTCACCCCTCCACTTT.